These T cell receptor beta chains were read from a single sample in a study of memory CD4+ T cells and cytomegalovirus serostatus. This table comes from immunoSEQ multiplex PCR, and its TCRdb copy is limited to in-frame clones, with some not included. The sample gives 40,000 to 50,000 clones, roughly 74% of which show up once; 1.2% is in the top ten. The sequenced sample was memory CD4+ T cells from blood. The receptors derive from an adult in good health and CMV-seropositive. Both conserved end residues are part of each CDR3. The D gene is left open where the match is weak. Size values are once, few and many counts, or a class for expanded clones, and some rows have none.

clone size	V gene	J gene	D gene	CDR3 DNA	CDR3 protein
-	TRBV7-6	TRBJ2-2	TRBD2	TGTGCCAGTGTGACCCCTTACCAACGGGGAGGGACGAACACCGGGGAGCTGTTTTTT	CASVTPYQRGGTNTGELFF
-	TRBV5-4	TRBJ2-7	-	TGTGCCAGCAGCTTGGATCTGGAGGGGGGCGAGCAGTACTTC	CASSLDLEGGEQYF
many	TRBV7-8	TRBJ1-5	-	TGTGCCAGCAGCTTCACCCGGGATCAGCCCCAGCATTTT	CASSFTRDQPQHF
-	TRBV7-9	TRBJ1-1	-	TGTGCCAGCAGCTTACAGGCTGGGAACACTGAAGCTTTCTTT	CASSLQAGNTEAFF
-	TRBV6-5	TRBJ1-2	TRBD1	TGTGCCAGCAGGGGACAGGGGGTTGCTGGCTACACCTTC	CASRGQGVAGYTF
-	TRBV4-1	TRBJ2-2	-	TGCGCCAGCAGCCAACCCCGACTAGTTAGGGGCGGGGAGCTGTTTTTT	CASSQPRLVRGGELFF
-	TRBV7-3	TRBJ2-1	TRBD2	TGTGCCAGCAGCTTACTAGCGGGGGAATACAATGAGCAGTTCTTC	CASSLLAGEYNEQFF
-	TRBV5-1	TRBJ2-3	-	TGCGCCAGCAGCTTGGATGGGTCCACAGATACGCAGTATTTT	CASSLDGSTDTQYF
-	TRBV10-2	TRBJ2-3	TRBD1	TGCGCCAGCAGCCAACAACAGGGGTCGGATACGCAGTATTTT	CASSQQQGSDTQYF
few	TRBV6-1	TRBJ2-5	TRBD2	TGTGCCAGCAAAGTAGCGGGGGGTAAAGAGACCCAGTACTTC	CASKVAGGKETQYF
-	TRBV5-6	TRBJ2-1	-	TGTGCCAGCAGCTTGATGTGGGAGGTCGAGCAGTTCTTC	CASSLMWEVEQFF
-	TRBV6-5	TRBJ2-7	-	TGTGCCAGCAGTTCGCCCCCCGAGTCCTACGAGCAGTACTTC	CASSSPPESYEQYF
few	TRBV5-1	TRBJ2-1	-	TGCGCCAGCAGCTTGAATTCGGAGTTCGGTGAGCAGTTCTTC	CASSLNSEFGEQFF
-	TRBV7-6	TRBJ2-7	-	TGTGCCAGCAGCTTAGGGTCGGAAGCCTACGAGCAGTACTTC	CASSLGSEAYEQYF
-	TRBV10-3	TRBJ2-7	TRBD2	TGTGCCATCAGTCCCTCGGGAGGAGCGGGGGGCCACGAGCAGTACTTC	CAISPSGGAGGHEQYF
-	TRBV5-1	TRBJ1-1	-	TGCGCCAGCCGTACATCGATGAACACTGAAGCTTTCTTT	CASRTSMNTEAFF
-	TRBV6-1	TRBJ1-5	TRBD1	TGTGCCAGCAGTGATAGGGGGCTATGGAATCAGCCCCAGCATTTT	CASSDRGLWNQPQHF
-	TRBV7-2	TRBJ1-1	-	TGTGCCAGCAGCTTATCATCTGGGCAGAACACTGAAGCTTTCTTT	CASSLSSGQNTEAFF
-	TRBV11-3	TRBJ2-1	-	TGTGCCAGCAGCTTAGAGTCCTGGGGGAGCTCCTACAATGAGCAGTTCTTC	CASSLESWGSSYNEQFF
-	TRBV10-3	TRBJ2-3	-	TGTGCCATCAGTGGGGGTCGGGGGAACACAGATACGCAGTATTTT	CAISGGRGNTDTQYF
-	TRBV6-1	TRBJ1-2	TRBD1	TGTGCCAGCTCACCCACAGGGGCAAATGGCTACACCTTC	CASSPTGANGYTF
-	TRBV2	TRBJ1-4	-	TGTGCCAGCAGCCCCCAAAGGGGAGGTAGAGAAAAACTGTTTTTT	CASSPQRGGREKLFF
-	TRBV7-2	TRBJ2-5	-	TGTGCCAGCAGCTTAGAGGTGGGCCAAGAGACCCAGTACTTC	CASSLEVGQETQYF
-	TRBV11-3	TRBJ1-1	-	TGTGCCAGCAGCCGGACGGAGAACACTGAAGCTTTCTTT	CASSRTENTEAFF
-	TRBV5-5	TRBJ2-1	-	TGTGCCAGCAGCTTGGTAGACAATGAGCAGTTCTTC	CASSLVDNEQFF
-	TRBV6-4	TRBJ2-7	-	TGTGCCAGCAGTGAACAGGGGAGGTTTTACGAGCAGTACTTC	CASSEQGRFYEQYF
-	TRBV2	TRBJ2-7	-	TGTGCCAGCAGACTAGACAGATCCTACGAGCAGTACTTC	CASRLDRSYEQYF
-	TRBV7-6	TRBJ2-3	-	TGTGCCAGCAGCTTGGGTCTTCTCAGCACAGATACGCAGTATTTT	CASSLGLLSTDTQYF
-	TRBV4-3	TRBJ1-5	-	TGCGCCAGCAGCCAAGATGGGGGCGCAGGAAATCAGCCCCAGCATTTT	CASSQDGGAGNQPQHF
once	TRBV5-5	TRBJ2-2	-	TGTGCCAGCAGATTGGAGGTCAACACCGGGGAGCTGTTTTTT	CASRLEVNTGELFF
-	TRBV5-1	TRBJ2-1	-	TGCGCCAGCAGCTTCCCGGATCGGGGCGATGAGCAGTTCTTC	CASSFPDRGDEQFF
-	TRBV9	TRBJ2-2	-	TGTGCCAGCAGCGTTAATGCCGGGGAGCTGTTTTTT	CASSVNAGELFF
-	TRBV7-9	TRBJ1-2	-	TGTGCCAGCAGCTTAGTGGGGAGTGACTACACCTTC	CASSLVGSDYTF